Listed below are T cell receptor beta chains from one sample, sequenced in a study of T cell changes during pregnancy in multiple sclerosis. Method: immunoSEQ multiplex PCR; TCRdb's copy keeps in-frame clones and lacks some. The sample consists of around 59,000 clones, 91% of them appearing once. This material consisted of CD4+ T cells from peripheral blood mononuclear cells, taken in the first trimester of pregnancy. These receptors were obtained from a female donor with multiple sclerosis, enrolled in a pregnancy study. CDR3s include the opening cysteine and the closing phenylalanine or tryptophan. A D gene is named only where the DNA matches it firmly.

D gene	V gene	J gene	CDR3 protein	CDR3 DNA
.	TRBV25-1	TRBJ2-3	CASSEWEGVSTDTQYF	TGTGCCAGCAGTGAATGGGAGGGGGTGAGCACAGATACGCAGTATTTT
.	TRBV7-3	TRBJ1-1	CASSLEVYTEAFF	TGTGCCAGCAGCTTAGAGGTTTACACTGAAGCTTTCTTT
TRBD1	TRBV29-1	TRBJ1-5	CSVGTGDQPQHF	TGCAGCGTGGGGACAGGTGATCAGCCCCAGCATTTT
.	TRBV6-1	TRBJ2-5	CASSPFQETQYF	TGTGCCAGCAGCCCGTTCCAAGAGACCCAGTACTTC
TRBD2	TRBV25-1	TRBJ2-6	CASSAGLVANVLTF	TGTGCCAGCAGTGCAGGACTAGTGGCCAACGTCCTGACTTTC
.	TRBV5-4	TRBJ1-2	CASSLAHGNYGYTF	TGTGCCAGCAGCTTGGCCCACGGGAACTATGGCTACACCTTC
.	TRBV29-1	TRBJ1-2	CSAFVGGENRATYGYTF	TGCAGCGCATTTGTGGGGGGGGAGAACAGGGCTACCTATGGCTACACCTTC
.	TRBV27	TRBJ2-7	CASRPGLPYEQYF	TGTGCCAGCAGGCCCGGGTTACCCTACGAGCAGTACTTC
TRBD2	TRBV10-3	TRBJ2-7	CAISLMKTSGRGEQYF	TGTGCCATCAGTCTTATGAAAACTAGCGGACGAGGCGAGCAGTACTTC
.	TRBV2	TRBJ1-5	CASSEMGPKGPQHF	TGTGCCAGCAGTGAAATGGGGCCGAAGGGCCCCCAGCATTTT
TRBD2	TRBV5-4	TRBJ2-2	CASSRAREGTGELFF	TGTGCCAGCAGCAGGGCTAGGGAGGGAACCGGGGAGCTGTTTTTT
.	TRBV9	TRBJ1-6	CASSVGADNSPLHF	TGTGCCAGCAGCGTAGGGGCAGATAATTCACCCCTCCACTTT
.	TRBV6-5	TRBJ1-1	CASRGGTEAFF	TGTGCCAGCAGAGGAGGAACTGAAGCTTTCTTT
TRBD2	TRBV7-2	TRBJ2-7	CASKRLAGGYEQYF	TGTGCCAGCAAGAGACTAGCGGGGGGCTACGAGCAGTACTTC
TRBD1	TRBV5-6	TRBJ1-1	CASSLNRGQGYTEAFF	TGTGCCAGCAGCTTAAACAGGGGGCAGGGGTACACTGAAGCTTTCTTT
TRBD1	TRBV11-1	TRBJ1-6	CASSPRTGNSPLHF	TGTGCCAGCAGCCCAAGGACAGGGAATTCACCCCTCCACTTT
TRBD2	TRBV28	TRBJ2-3	CASSLMGGRTQYF	TGTGCCAGCAGTCTTATGGGAGGGCGGACGCAGTATTTT
.	TRBV11-2	TRBJ1-3	CASSLQLRAWGNTIYF	TGTGCCAGCAGCCTACAACTCAGGGCCTGGGGAAACACCATATATTTT
.	TRBV2	TRBJ2-2	CASSDNGELFF	TGTGCCAGCAGTGACAACGGGGAGCTGTTTTTT